This entry describes one TCR beta chain. Libraries were prepared by immunoSEQ multiplex PCR; TCRdb keeps only in-frame clonotypes and omits some of them. The table lists about 2.3 million clones, around 92% of them singletons. This entry belongs to a study of shared clonotypes between healthy human individuals. The wider study: The plates for each donor numbered three CD4 naive, three CD4 memory, two CD8 naive and one CD8 memory.

The CD4+ fraction was divided into a CD45RA+ naive subset and a CD45RA-negative memory subset. The germline CDR1 and CDR2 sequences are MNHNY and SVGAGI (reference sequence). The CDR3 totals 15 residues. Trimming removed 0 bases at V and 6 bases at J, with 12 bases between. The J gene is TRBJ2-1, the V gene TRBV6-6; possibly TRBD2 for D (5 bases). This TCR came from a man aged 18 to 29 in good health. Some clones in this sample may be carry-over from other donors' samples. The specimen was naive CD4+ T cells from PBMCs. Subset described: CD45RA+ positively selected. In DNA, the CDR3 is TGTGCCAGCAGTTACTCGGCGGGCCGCGGCAATGAGCAGTTCTTC. The encoded protein is CASSYSAGRGNEQFF.